Below, 27 T cell receptor beta chains from the same sample are listed, as sequenced in a study of CD8 T cells in Susac syndrome. After extraction with the RNeasy kit, roughly 0.45 to 1 ug of the RNA was reverse transcribed using random hexamers. Via MiXCR, TCRdb re-called the immunoSEQ multiplex PCR reads, giving one row per CDR3 protein. This table holds around 180,000 distinct CDR3 sequences, 85% to 95% found once. The material sequenced was CD8+ T cells from PBMCs. The receptors originated from a human donor with multiple sclerosis.

The rearrangement links TRBV6-1 to TRBJ2-5; D remains unclear. Per germline, CDR1 MNHNS and CDR2 SASEGT. V shed 7 bases and J shed 1 base, with 19 bases lying between them. There are 16 residues in the CDR3. In DNA form, the CDR3 reads TGTGCCAGCACCTGGCATCGTGAAGGTGCCCAAGAGACCCAGTACTTC. This gives the protein CASTWHREGAQETQYF.

This chain joins TRBV7-9 and TRBJ2-5; TRBD1 agrees at 7 bases. The CDR3 runs to 15 residues. Germline CDR1 SEHNR, CDR2 FQNEAQ (reference sequence). Trimming removed 6 bases from V and 3 bases from J; junction bases left unmatched: 10. The CDR3 protein is CASRGARDREETQYF. The DNA of the CDR3 is TGTGCCAGCAGAGGTGCCCGGGACAGAGAAGAGACCCAGTACTTC.

The genes are TRBV5-1 and TRBJ2-1, with 7 positions matching TRBD1. This CDR3 has 15 residues. After removal of 2 bases from V and 0 bases from J, the junction contained 2 bases not matched to a gene. Germline lookup yields CDR1 SGHRS and CDR2 YFSETQ. As DNA, the CDR3 is TGCGCCAGCAGCTTCGACAGGGACTCCTACAATGAGCAGTTCTTC. Translated: CASSFDRDSYNEQFF.

The sample holds one count of this clonotype. The genes are TRBV4-1 and TRBJ2-3, with D perhaps matching TRBD1 or TRBD2 (5 bases each). The CDR3 loop spans 21 amino acids. Trimming cost V 1 base and J 3 bases, with 29 bases left between them. The germline CDR1 and CDR2 sequences are MGHRA and YSYEKL. The CDR3 DNA follows: TGCGCCAGCAGCCAAGGGGGGATGAGAGGGCTGTTGGTTCCGGGGACAGATACGCAGTATTTT. Protein product: CASSQGGMRGLLVPGTDTQYF.

V usage is TRBV6-5 and J usage is TRBJ2-7; perhaps TRBD1 as D (6 bases). V lost 6 bases and J 2 bases, leaving 11 bases between the germline ends. The CDR3 runs 13 residues. CDR1 and CDR2 (germline): MNHEY, SVGAGI. The CDR3 sequence: CASSRDTTYEQYF. The CDR3, as DNA: TGTGCCAGCAGCCGGGACACAACCTACGAGCAGTACTTC.

The gene calls are TRBV3-1 and TRBJ2-5, with 7 bases fitting TRBD1. The V gene end was trimmed by 4 bases and the J gene end by 1 base; junction bases not matched to a gene: 6. Per the germline V gene, CDR1 is LGHDT and CDR2 is YNNKEL (reference sequence). This CDR3 contains 15 residues. CDR3: CASSPTTGVQETQYF. The DNA of the CDR3 is TGTGCCAGCAGCCCGACAACAGGGGTCCAAGAGACCCAGTACTTC.

The chain is built from TRBV3-1 and TRBJ2-7, with D perhaps matching TRBD1 (6 bases). Germline lookup yields CDR1 LGHDT and CDR2 YNNKEL (reference sequence). The CDR3 is 16 residues long. V lost 3 bases, J lost 3 bases, and 18 bases lay in between. CDR3 DNA sequence: TGTGCCAGCAGCCATGACCCCGACAGGAAGAGCTACGAGCAGTACTTC. This gives the protein CASSHDPDRKSYEQYF.

This chain connects TRBV20-1 to TRBJ2-5, with D perhaps TRBD2 (5 bases). Trimming pared 2 bases from V and 5 bases from J, leaving 24 bases between. This CDR3 has 17 residues. Germline V gene lookup returns CDR1 DFQATT and CDR2 SNEGSKA (reference sequence). CDR3 residues: CSARPLPASHESETQYF. The CDR3, as DNA: TGCAGTGCTAGACCCCTCCCGGCTAGCCATGAGTCGGAGACCCAGTACTTC.

CDR3 DNA: TGTGCCAGCAGCTTAGGGTACAGCTACGAGCAGTACTTC. This translates into CASSLGYSYEQYF. The chain joins TRBV7-9 to TRBJ2-7; D not resolved. CDR1 and CDR2 from the germline V gene are SEHNR and FQNEAQ (reference sequence). With 1 base removed from V and 3 bases from J, the gap between germline ends came to 7 bases. The CDR3 spans 13 residues.

V is TRBV12-3 or TRBV12-4 and J is TRBJ2-3, with D perhaps TRBD1 or TRBD2 (6 bases each). V was clipped by 3 bases and J by 8 bases, with 15 bases between them. The CDR3 extends over 14 amino acids. CDR3 protein: CASSLRDNSGTQYF. CDR3 coding DNA: TGTGCCAGCAGTTTGCGGGACAATTCGGGTACGCAGTATTTT.

This chain connects TRBV7-9 to TRBJ1-5, with D perhaps TRBD1 (6 bases). Germline V gene lookup returns CDR1 SEHNR and CDR2 FQNEAQ (reference sequence). The CDR3 extends over 16 amino acids. V was pared by 5 bases and J by 4 bases, with 18 bases between. The CDR3 spells CASSPGGGTVNQPQHF. The CDR3 region has the DNA TGTGCCAGCAGCCCCGGAGGGGGGACGGTGAATCAGCCCCAGCATTTT.

The V and J genes are TRBV28 and TRBJ2-5, with no clear D. From germline, CDR1 is MDHEN and CDR2 SYDVKM. This CDR3 is built from 14 residues. With 8 bases removed from V and 4 bases from J, the gap between germline ends came to 17 bases. DNA of the CDR3: TGTGCCAGCGGGCAAAAAATCACGGGAGAGACCCAGTACTTC. This encodes CASGQKITGETQYF.

The chain carries TRBV18 and TRBJ2-7; 9 bases fit TRBD1. Losses at the gene ends were 3 bases for V and 6 bases for J; bases not matched to a gene: 9. This CDR3 comprises 15 residues. Germline assignment: CDR1 KGHSH and CDR2 LQKENI. CDR3 DNA: TGTGCCAGCTCACCGCCTGGACAGGGGATCCGCGAGCAGTACTTC. Amino acid sequence: CASSPPGQGIREQYF.

This chain links TRBV7-6 with TRBJ2-7; 8 nucleotides align to TRBD1. Looked up from germline, CDR1 is SGHVS and CDR2 is FNYEAQ. The junction had 5 bases not matched to a gene; V was cut back by 1 base and J by 3 bases. CDR3 size: 15 residues. For the CDR3, the DNA is TGTGCCAGCAGCTTAGAGGGACAGGAGGTCTACGAGCAGTACTTC. Its translation: CASSLEGQEVYEQYF.

The rearrangement links TRBV6-6 to TRBJ2-3, with TRBD2 identical over 8 bases. The germline gives CDR1 MNHNY, CDR2 SVGAGI (reference sequence). The CDR3 contains 15 residues. J lost 6 bases, V lost 1 base, and 6 bases had no gene match. The DNA for the CDR3 is TGTGCCAGCAGTTACTGGTCGGGGGGGACCGATACGCAGTATTTT. The encoded protein is CASSYWSGGTDTQYF.

The chain links TRBV29-1 to TRBJ2-7; D is ambiguous. The CDR3 extends over 15 amino acids. V lost 1 base to trimming and J lost 2 bases, with 15 bases between them. CDR1 is SQVTM, CDR2 ANQGSEA, per germline. The CDR3 DNA reads TGCAGCGTTGAAGGCACGCCAGACTCTCCCTACGAGCAGTACTTC. It specifies CSVEGTPDSPYEQYF.

The rearrangement uses TRBV1 and TRBJ1-5; the table's D call of TRBD1 was not tested on the DNA. TRBV1 is given as a pseudogene. The CDR3 loop spans 14 amino acids. CDR3 protein: CTSNLTGCNQPQHF. The CDR3 bases are TGCACCAGCAACCTGACAGGTTGCAATCAGCCCCAGCATTTT.

The V gene is TRBV28, the J gene TRBJ2-7; D gene uncertain. The CDR3 loop spans 12 amino acids. V was clipped by 3 bases and J by 3 bases, with 6 bases between them. Germline-derived CDR1 and CDR2 are MDHEN and SYDVKM. The CDR3 here is CASSFERYEQYF. In DNA, the CDR3 is TGTGCCAGCAGTTTCGAGCGCTACGAGCAGTACTTC.

The chain is built from TRBV27 and TRBJ1-1, with TRBD1 as a possible D gene (5 bases). Looked up from germline, CDR1 is MNHEY and CDR2 is SMNVEV (reference sequence). V lost 3 bases and J 2 bases, leaving 10 bases between the germline ends. This CDR3 has 14 residues. The CDR3 sequence: CASSFGRVNTEAFF. CDR3 DNA: TGTGCCAGCAGTTTTGGCAGGGTCAACACTGAAGCTTTCTTT.

This clonotype was observed a single time. V and J are TRBV20-1 and TRBJ1-1; D call uncertain. CDR1 is DFQATT and CDR2 is SNEGSKA in the germline V gene (reference sequence). The CDR3 totals 15 residues. Trimming took 0 bases from V and 1 from J, leaving 12 bases between them. Written as DNA, the CDR3 is TGCAGTGCTAGAGATATGCGCGGTGCGAACACTGAAGCTTTCTTT. Protein product: CSARDMRGANTEAFF.

The V gene is TRBV15, the J gene TRBJ2-7; TRBD1 matches at 7 bases. V shed 0 bases and J 0 bases; nucleotides not matched to a gene: 11. The CDR3 contains 18 residues. Germline V lookup: CDR1 LNHNV, CDR2 YYDKDF (reference sequence). CDR3 DNA: TGTGCCACCAGCAGAGATCCCCCGGGACAGCGGAACTCCTACGAGCAGTACTTC. Translating it yields CATSRDPPGQRNSYEQYF.

The chain has TRBV25-1 and TRBJ1-2, with 7 positions matching TRBD1. The CDR3 has 14 amino acids. Germline V gene lookup returns CDR1 MGHDK and CDR2 SYGVNS. V lost 4 bases to trimming and J lost 2 bases; unmatched junction nucleotides: 4. CDR3 region: CASSGPGQNYGYTF. DNA of the CDR3: TGTGCCAGCAGTGGCCCGGGACAGAACTATGGCTACACCTTC.

The V gene is TRBV5-1, the J gene TRBJ2-7, with TRBD2 matching over 11 bases. The germline V gene encodes CDR1 SGHRS and CDR2 YFSETQ. This CDR3 region has 14 residues. Trimming took 6 bases from V and 5 from J; bases not matched to a gene: 7. The CDR3 protein is CASKLAGGGHEQYF. The CDR3 region has the DNA TGCGCCAGCAAGCTAGCGGGAGGTGGCCACGAGCAGTACTTC.

This chain links TRBV9 with TRBJ2-7; D gene ambiguous. The germline V gene has CDR1 SGDLS and CDR2 YYNGEE. This CDR3 contains 17 residues. V shed 3 bases and J shed 5 bases, with 24 bases lying between them. The CDR3 DNA is TGTGCCAGCAGCGGTAACCAACTACCCCTTCCGGGCGACGAGCAGTACTTC. Protein product: CASSGNQLPLPGDEQYF.

V usage is TRBV4-1 and J usage is TRBJ2-7; maybe TRBD1 (6 bases). Trimming removed 5 bases from V and 3 bases from J, with 17 bases in between. The CDR3 is 15 amino acids. Germline V gene lookup returns CDR1 MGHRA and CDR2 YSYEKL. In DNA form, the CDR3 reads TGCGCCAGCAGCTTATCAGGGGCCCCTGGCTACGAGCAGTACTTC. Translating gives CASSLSGAPGYEQYF.

The rearrangement links TRBV2 to TRBJ1-3; D is ambiguous. The V end was cut by 11 bases, the J end by 2 bases, with 10 bases between. From germline, CDR1 is SNHLY and CDR2 FYNNEI. This CDR3 region has 12 residues. The CDR3 DNA reads as TGTGCCCTCCGCGGAGCTGGAAACACCATATATTTT. It encodes CALRGAGNTIYF.

V usage is TRBV27 and J usage is TRBJ2-3, with 9 bases lining up with TRBD1. Germline V gene lookup returns CDR1 MNHEY and CDR2 SMNVEV (reference sequence). V dropped 3 bases and J dropped 4; count of bases not matched to a gene: 5. The CDR3 spans 15 residues. The CDR3 DNA is TGTGCCAGCAGTTTTGGACAGGGGTCGCCAGATACGCAGTATTTT. It specifies CASSFGQGSPDTQYF.